The 18 T cell receptor beta chains in this list originate from one sample, sequenced in a study of T cells after yellow fever vaccination. TCRdb reprocessed the 5' RACE reads with MiXCR, giving one entry per CDR3 protein. This table holds approximately 330,000 distinct CDR3 sequences, around 13% found once. The sequencing here drew on CD4+ T cells sorted from PBMCs, taken 15 days after the yellow fever booster vaccination. The receptors stem from a man aged 18 to 30 who received the YFV17D yellow fever vaccine.

The chain recombines TRBV5-6 with TRBJ2-3, with D tentatively TRBD2 (5 bases). In germline, CDR1 is SGHDT, CDR2 YYEEEE. The CDR3 spans 15 residues. V gave up 0 bases and J gave up 5 bases, with 13 bases separating them. The CDR3 here is CASSLVPRVGDTQYF. Here the CDR3 DNA reads TGTGCCAGCAGCTTGGTCCCGAGGGTGGGAGATACGCAGTATTTT.

The chain couples TRBV20-1 to TRBJ2-5; 8 positions match TRBD2. This CDR3 spans 13 amino acids. With V trimmed by 4 bases and J by 1 base, 2 bases remained unmatched. Germline CDR1 DFQATT, CDR2 SNEGSKA (reference sequence). This chain's CDR3 is CSATLAAQETQYF. CDR3 DNA: TGCAGTGCTACACTAGCGGCCCAAGAGACCCAGTACTTC.

This clonotype was observed a handful of times. This chain connects TRBV4-1 to TRBJ2-1; unclear D gene. This CDR3 is built from 14 residues. Trimming stripped 4 bases from V and 7 bases from J, with 14 bases between. CDR1 is MGHRA and CDR2 is YSYEKL in the germline V gene. CDR3 DNA sequence: TGCGCCAGCAGCCCGTTACGGGTCAGGAATGAGCAGTTCTTC. Translating gives CASSPLRVRNEQFF.

This clonotype was found a few times. V usage is TRBV25-1 and J usage is TRBJ1-4; the D is unclear. V dropped 2 bases and J dropped 7 bases, with 14 bases sitting between them. Germline V gives CDR1 MGHDK, CDR2 SYGVNS. The CDR3 has 15 amino acids. The CDR3 is CASSEPRTGGEKLFF. DNA of the CDR3: TGTGCCAGCAGTGAACCCAGGACCGGAGGTGAAAAACTGTTTTTT.

The V call is TRBV18, the J call TRBJ2-7; 9 bases agree with TRBD1. V lost 1 base, J lost 5 bases, and 0 bases stayed unmatched. CDR1 and CDR2 (germline): KGHSH, LQKENI. The CDR3 is 13 residues long. The DNA for the CDR3 is TGTGCCAGCTCACCACGGACAGGGGACGAGCAGTACGTC. Translating gives CASSPRTGDEQYV.

This clonotype has more than one count but fewer than ten. The chain links TRBV18 to TRBJ2-5; 7 bases map to TRBD2. Looked up from germline, CDR1 is KGHSH and CDR2 is LQKENI. The ends lost 1 base at V and 7 bases at J; junction bases unmatched: 3. The CDR3 is 13 amino acids. The CDR3 sequence: CASSPQGGTTQYF. The CDR3 region has the DNA TGTGCCAGCTCACCACAGGGAGGGACGACCCAGTACTTC.

The rearrangement links TRBV12-3 or TRBV12-4 to TRBJ2-3; D is unclear. The ends were cut back, 7 bases at V and 1 base at J, with 12 bases in the middle. The CDR3 is 14 amino acids. CDR3 amino acids: CASNRFTGTDTQYF. The CDR3 DNA follows: TGTGCCAGCAACCGGTTTACGGGCACAGATACGCAGTATTTT.

This clonotype was found many times. The rearrangement links TRBV3-1 to TRBJ1-1; a weak D match, TRBD1 (5 bases). Germline CDR1 reads LGHDT; CDR2 reads YNNKEL (reference sequence). V lost 0 bases and J lost 3, with 8 bases in between. This CDR3 is 14 amino acids long. CDR3 sequence reads: CASSQEGHYTEAFF. For the CDR3, the DNA is TGTGCCAGCAGCCAAGAGGGGCATTACACTGAAGCTTTCTTT.

V usage is TRBV24-1 and J usage is TRBJ1-1, with D unresolved. Germline CDR1 is KGHDR and CDR2 is SFDVKD. The V end lost 3 bases, the J end lost 1 base, and 17 bases lay between the germline ends. The CDR3 is 17 amino acids. This chain's CDR3 is CATSDRSASTGNTEAFF. The DNA for the CDR3 is TGTGCCACCAGTGATCGCTCGGCTAGTACGGGGAACACTGAAGCTTTCTTT.

In its sample, this clonotype was seen many times. This chain links TRBV7-2 with TRBJ2-5; the D is unclear. Deletions cut 7 bases from V and 2 bases from J, with 8 bases between. The CDR3 length is 12 residues. Germline loops: CDR1 SGHTA, CDR2 FQGNSA. This CDR3 reads CASTPRQETQYF. CDR3 in DNA: TGTGCCAGCACACCTAGGCAAGAGACCCAGTACTTC.

This clonotype was observed a handful of times. The chain links TRBV7-2 to TRBJ2-2; D not resolved. Germline CDR1 is SGHTA and CDR2 is FQGNSA. The V and J ends lost 3 bases and 3 bases respectively, with 11 bases between them. The CDR3 has 15 amino acids. The CDR3 sequence: CASSFSRSYTGELFF. The CDR3 DNA follows: TGTGCCAGCAGCTTCTCCAGATCATACACCGGGGAGCTGTTTTTT.

This clonotype was counted a few times. The chain joins TRBV12-3 or TRBV12-4 to TRBJ1-2, with D possibly matching TRBD1 (5 bases). This CDR3 spans 14 amino acids. V shed 4 bases and J shed 6 bases, with 15 bases lying between them. The CDR3 nucleotides are TGTGCCAGCAGTTCCTTTAGGGGATTGGATGGCTACACCTTC. It yields the protein CASSSFRGLDGYTF.

This chain connects TRBV7-2 to TRBJ1-5, with TRBD1 as a possible D gene (6 bases). This CDR3 comprises 15 residues. Trimming cost V 2 bases and J 2 bases, with 10 bases left between them. Germline V gene lookup returns CDR1 SGHTA and CDR2 FQGNSA. CDR3 bases: TGTGCCAGCAGCTTACAGGGGATGGGCAATCAGCCCCAGCATTTT. It is translated as CASSLQGMGNQPQHF. The whole variable domain, filled in from reference TRBV7-2 and TRBJ1-5, reads GAGVSQSPSNKVTEKGKDVELRCDPISGHTALYWYRQSLGQGLEFLIYFQGNSAPDKSGLPSDRFSAERTGGSVSTLTIQRTQQEDSAVYLCASSLQGMGNQPQHFGDGTRLSIL.

This clonotype came up a few times. The gene calls are TRBV5-1 and TRBJ1-1, with 11 bases lining up with TRBD1. From germline, CDR1 is SGHRS and CDR2 YFSETQ. V lost 5 bases and J lost 2; bases outside the gene matches: 5. This CDR3 comprises 15 residues. CDR3 nucleotide sequence: TGCGCCAGCAGTGACGGACAGGGGGCTAACACTGAAGCTTTCTTT. Amino acid sequence: CASSDGQGANTEAFF.

The chain uses TRBV12-3 or TRBV12-4 and TRBJ2-7, with TRBD2 identical over 7 bases. CDR3 length: 14 residues. Trimming took 5 bases from V and 7 from J; bases not matched to a gene: 11. This chain's CDR3 is CASSPSAPGGEQYV. The DNA of the CDR3 is TGTGCCAGCAGTCCGTCTGCGCCCGGGGGGGAGCAGTACGTC.

The V call is TRBV20-1, the J call TRBJ1-2; possible D gene TRBD1, 5 bases. V lost 0 bases and J lost 4, with 12 bases in between. Germline V CDR1 and CDR2: DFQATT, SNEGSKA (reference sequence). This CDR3 region has 14 residues. CDR3 nucleotide sequence: TGCAGTGCTAGAGATGACCGGGACCCCTATGGCTACACCTTC. Translation gives CSARDDRDPYGYTF.

This clonotype showed up many times. The J gene is TRBJ1-5, the V gene TRBV12-3 or TRBV12-4, with D hard to call. This CDR3 comprises 11 residues. The V and J ends lost 8 bases and 5 bases respectively, with 7 bases between them. The CDR3 here is CASLPDQPQHF. CDR3 in DNA: TGTGCCAGCCTCCCTGATCAGCCCCAGCATTTT.

This clonotype was found once. This chain uses TRBV6-1 with TRBJ1-1, with 8 bases matching TRBD1. The V and J ends lost 4 bases and 3 bases, in that order; junction bases with no gene match: 7. Germline V gene data show CDR1 as MNHNS and CDR2 as SASEGT. The CDR3 extends over 15 amino acids. This CDR3 is CASSAQPGQDTEAFF. The CDR3 coding sequence is TGTGCCAGCAGTGCCCAACCGGGACAGGACACTGAAGCTTTCTTT.